These 12 T cell receptor beta chains originate from one sample sequenced in a study of cytotoxic CD8 clonotypes in ibrutinib-treated CLL. Profiled with immunoSEQ multiplex PCR; TCRdb holds only in-frame clones, not every one. The table lists 250,000 to 350,000 clones, roughly 76% of them singletons. The sequencing here drew on PBMCs, taken at disease progression, from a patient treated with ibrutinib. These receptors were obtained from a human donor with chronic lymphocytic leukemia.

J is TRBJ2-3 and V is TRBV27; D not certain. V was shortened by 4 bases and J by 5 bases, with 4 bases between the two germline ends. Germline loops: CDR1 MNHEY, CDR2 SMNVEV (reference sequence). CDR3 size: 11 residues. DNA for the CDR3: TGTGCCAGCAGTTATATAGATACGCAGTATTTT. Its protein is CASSYIDTQYF.

The gene calls are TRBV20-1 and TRBJ2-7; unclear D gene. The CDR3 is 11 amino acids. Germline V lookup: CDR1 DFQATT, CDR2 SNEGSKA (reference sequence). V lost 1 base, J lost 7 bases, and 8 bases lay in between. The CDR3 protein is CSARAQGEQYF. The DNA for the CDR3 is TGCAGTGCTAGAGCCCAAGGGGAGCAGTACTTC.

J is TRBJ1-2 and V is TRBV28, with D perhaps matching TRBD1 (6 bases). The CDR3 is 17 amino acids. Germline V lookup: CDR1 MDHEN, CDR2 SYDVKM. The germline V and J ends were trimmed by 3 bases and 3 bases, with 20 bases remaining between them. The CDR3 coding sequence is TGTGCCAGCAGTTTCCTCAGGGACACCTTAGCGGACTATGGCTACACCTTC. Its protein is CASSFLRDTLADYGYTF.

The DNA for the CDR3 is TGCGCCAGCAGCCGGGCCCTCTCCTTCTACGAGCAGTACTTC. Protein: CASSRALSFYEQYF. J is TRBJ2-7 and V is TRBV4-3; D gene unclear. Germline V CDR1 and CDR2: LGHNA, YSLEER. Trimming took 4 bases from V and 3 from J, leaving 13 bases between them. The CDR3 extends over 14 amino acids.

The chain carries TRBV13 and TRBJ1-2; TRBD1 might be the D (6 bases). There are 14 residues in the CDR3. Trimming cost V 7 bases and J 7 bases, with 19 bases left between them. Germline CDR1 and CDR2: PRHDT and FYEKMQ (reference sequence). CDR3 sequence (DNA): TGTGCCAGCACCCCTCGAGGGGGGCCCAGTGGCTACACCTTC. It translates to CASTPRGGPSGYTF.

This chain connects TRBV5-1 to TRBJ2-3; D is ambiguous. The CDR3 runs to 12 residues. Germline V CDR1 and CDR2: SGHRS, YFSETQ. V was clipped by 2 bases and J by 6 bases, with 7 bases between them. CDR3 nucleotide sequence: TGCGCCAGCAGCTTCCACCTCGATACGCAGTATTTT. Protein sequence: CASSFHLDTQYF. Full variable domain (missing parts from reference TRBV5-1 and TRBJ2-3): KAGVTQTPRYLIKTRGQQVTLSCSPISGHRSVSWYQQTPGQGLQFLFEYFSETQRNKGNFPGRFSGRQFSNSRSEMNVSTLELGDSALYLCASSFHLDTQYFGPGTRLTVL.

V is TRBV19 and J is TRBJ1-4, with no clear D. The germline V gene has CDR1 LNHDA and CDR2 SQIVND (reference sequence). V lost 3 bases and J 14 bases, leaving 16 bases between the germline ends. There are 13 residues in the CDR3. CDR3 sequence (DNA): TGTGCCAGTAGTATTGTGTGGACGGATATGCTGTTTTTT. Its translation is CASSIVWTDMLFF.

This clone was picked up a small number of times. V usage is TRBV25-1 and J usage is TRBJ1-2; D remains ambiguous. Germline V gene sequence: CDR1 MGHDK, CDR2 SYGVNS. The CDR3 runs to 12 residues. V lost 6 bases, J lost 6 bases, and 11 bases lay in between. CDR3 DNA: TGTGCCAGCAGCGTTGGAGAAGATGGCTACACCTTC. Protein sequence: CASSVGEDGYTF.

The chain uses TRBV28 and TRBJ1-1; the D gene is possibly TRBD1 (6 bases). Germline V CDR1 and CDR2: MDHEN, SYDVKM. Trimming took off 5 bases at V and 0 bases at J, with 19 bases between the two ends. The CDR3 covers 17 residues. CDR3 sequence (DNA): TGTGCCAGCAGTCTAGCTCAGGGGCGGACTCTGAACACTGAAGCTTTCTTT. Its translation: CASSLAQGRTLNTEAFF.

This clone was seen a handful of times. The chain couples TRBV9 to TRBJ1-2; 7 positions agree with TRBD1. This CDR3 region has 14 residues. V was pared by 2 bases and J by 4 bases, with 5 bases of the junction left unmatched. The germline V gene encodes CDR1 SGDLS and CDR2 YYNGEE. The CDR3 is CASSVGGTAYGYTF. CDR3 sequence (DNA): TGTGCCAGCAGCGTGGGCGGGACAGCCTATGGCTACACCTTC. Full variable domain (rest looked up from reference TRBV9 and TRBJ1-2): DSGVTQTPKHLITATGQRVTLRCSPRSGDLSVYWYQQSLDQGLQFLIQYYNGEERAKGNILERFSAQQFPDLHSELNLSSLELGDSALYFCASSVGGTAYGYTFGSGTRLTVV.

This clone was seen a handful of times. V usage is TRBV27 and J usage is TRBJ2-2, with a tentative D call TRBD1 (6 bases). The germline V and J ends were trimmed by 1 base and 3 bases, with 12 bases remaining between them. Germline CDR1 reads MNHEY; CDR2 reads SMNVEV (reference sequence). The CDR3 is 16 residues long. The CDR3 reads CASSLYPAGDTGELFF. The CDR3 DNA reads as TGTGCCAGCAGTTTATATCCGGCAGGGGACACCGGGGAGCTGTTTTTT.

This chain joins TRBV28 and TRBJ2-7; 9 bases are a match to TRBD2. Germline assignment: CDR1 MDHEN and CDR2 SYDVKM. V was pared by 5 bases and J by 7 bases, with 3 bases of the junction left unmatched. This CDR3 comprises 12 residues. CDR3 coding DNA: TGTGCCAGCAGTATCCTAGCGGGGGAGCAGTACTTC. Translating it yields CASSILAGEQYF. Full variable domain (missing parts from reference TRBV28 and TRBJ2-7): DVKVTQSSRYLVKRTGEKVFLECVQDMDHENMFWYRQDPGLGLRLIYFSYDVKMKEKGDIPEGYSVSREKKERFSLILESASTNQTSMYLCASSILAGEQYFGPGTRLTVT.